This note documents a single TCR beta chain sequence. Antigen specificity is unknown. This entry is derived from a study of memory CD4+ T cells and cytomegalovirus serostatus. Study overall: This sample comes from healthy Belgian adults, roughly 9 CMV seropositive, around 26 seronegative. The study's findings and limits: The CMV-associated TCR signature appears largely within the CD4+ memory repertoire. Repertoires predicted CMV serostatus with median bootstrapped AUC of about 0.95.

Only in-frame clones appear in the TCRdb table, and some are missing; sequencing was by immunoSEQ multiplex PCR. The table records 35,000 to 50,000 clones, over 60% of them present only once. Single viable CD3+CD4+CD8-CD45RO+ cells were sorted as the memory CD4+ T cells. Positive selection with CD4 microbeads enriched total CD4+ T cells. The CDR3 is 13 amino acids. V was clipped by 9 bases and J by 1 base; unmatched bases: 2. Germline CDR1 and CDR2: SNHLY and FYNNEI. This clonotype was obtained from an adult in good health and CMV-seronegative. Source material: memory CD4+ T cells from blood. The chain joins TRBV2 to TRBJ2-3; 9 positions match TRBD2. The CDR3 DNA follows: TGTGCCAGTAAGCGGGAGGGCACAGATACGCAGTATTTT. Encoded protein: CASKREGTDTQYF. Looking up the rest from reference TRBV2 and TRBJ2-3 gives the full variable domain: EPEVTQTPSHQVTQMGQEVILRCVPISNHLYFYWYRQILGQKVEFLVSFYNNEISEKSEIFDDQFSVERPDGSNFTLKIRSTKLEDSAMYFCASKREGTDTQYFGPGTRLTVL.